These 24 T cell receptor beta chains were sequenced from one sample in a study of CD4 and CD8 cells across lung adenocarcinoma regions. TCRdb ran MiXCR on the PCR reads and lists one entry per CDR3 protein. The data show under 25,000 distinct CDR3 sequences, with approximately 52% seen just once and over 20% held by the top ten. Input material: CD4+ T cells from the center of a lung tumor. All receptors derive from a male donor with lung adenocarcinoma. The CD4 and CD8 labels of this study may be unreliable.

Details on this clonotype: The CDR3 does not close with the conserved phenylalanine or tryptophan, likely indicating a read error. This sequence joins TRBV7-6 and TRBJ2-5; no firm D call. Trimming took off 1 base at V and 2 bases at J, with 5 bases between the two ends. This CDR3 is built from 13 residues. Looked up from germline, CDR1 is SGHVS and CDR2 is FNYEAQ. The CDR3 spells CASSLVLQETQYS. The CDR3, as DNA: TGTGCCAGCAGCTTAGTGCTGCAAGAGACCCAGTACTCC.

This clonotype was recorded a few times. The gene calls are TRBV11-2 and TRBJ1-2; perhaps TRBD1 as D (6 bases). V was trimmed by 7 bases and J by 7 bases, leaving 16 bases between them. The germline V gene has CDR1 SGHAT and CDR2 FQNNGV. This CDR3 is built from 13 residues. CDR3 residues: CASTEGGRGGYTF. The CDR3 nucleotides are TGTGCCAGCACCGAGGGGGGCAGGGGTGGCTACACCTTC.

The sample holds a few counts of this clonotype. The rearrangement uses TRBV20-1 and TRBJ2-1; 9 bases are a match to TRBD2. The CDR3 loop spans 15 amino acids. V shed 0 bases and J 9 bases; nucleotides not matched to a gene: 9. From germline, CDR1 is DFQATT and CDR2 SNEGSKA (reference sequence). DNA of the CDR3: TGCAGTGCTAGAGATGCGCGGGAGGGCCGTGGTGAGCAGTTCTTC. Translated, it gives CSARDAREGRGEQFF.

This clonotype turned up a few times. The chain has TRBV10-1 and TRBJ2-7, with 7 positions matching TRBD1. In germline, CDR1 is WNHNN, CDR2 SYGVQD (reference sequence). V lost 0 bases, J lost 2 bases, and 4 bases stayed unmatched. The CDR3 is 15 residues long. This chain's CDR3 is CASSESVQGTYEQYF. The DNA of the CDR3 is TGCGCCAGCAGTGAGTCGGTACAGGGGACCTACGAGCAGTACTTC.

Turning to this clonotype: Compared with germline, one end of the junction differs, possibly owing to a read error. The gene calls are TRBV27 and TRBJ2-5, with D unresolved. The CDR3 extends over 17 amino acids. Germline CDR1 MNHEY, CDR2 SMNVEV (reference sequence). The CDR3 sequence: CASSPGRLACDPETQYF. CDR3 bases: TGTGCCAGCAGTCCTGGGCGACTGGCTTGTGACCCAGAGACCCAGTACTTT.

As regards this clonotype: The junction shows a germline mismatch at one end, possibly a read error. The chain combines TRBV27 with TRBJ2-6; D not resolved. The CDR3 runs 16 residues. Germline-derived CDR1 and CDR2 are MNHEY and SMNVEV (reference sequence). This CDR3 reads CASSSGRLSGSNDQNF. CDR3 coding DNA: TGTGCCAGCAGCTCCGGACGCCTCTCTGGCTCCAACGACCAGAACTTC.

The gene calls are TRBV6-7 and TRBJ2-1; no clear D. The closer fit of TRBJ2-7 to the DNA end suggests the J call may be wrong. TRBV6-7 is an ORF, with its function uncertain. The CDR3 length is 17 residues. The CDR3 reads CASSYQQLTRPPYEQYF. DNA of the CDR3: TGTGCCAGCAGTTACCAGCAACTCACACGTCCACCCTACGAGCAGTACTTC.

This clonotype was detected ten times or more. The V and J genes are TRBV12-3 or TRBV12-4 and TRBJ2-1, with D unclear. Between the trimmed V and J ends, which lost 6 bases and 0 bases, there was a span of 9 bases. The CDR3 has 14 amino acids. For the CDR3, the DNA is TGTGCCAGCAGGTCATTAAGCTCCTACAATGAGCAGTTCTTC. Translated: CASRSLSSYNEQFF.

This clonotype was detected many times. This CDR3 is CASSKSAADEQFF. The CDR3, as DNA: TGTGCCAGCAGTAAGAGCGCAGCGGATGAGCAGTTCTTC. This sequence joins TRBV11-2 and TRBJ2-1, with TRBD2 as a possible D gene (5 bases). Trimming cost V 6 bases and J 8 bases, with 14 bases left between them. CDR1 and CDR2 from the germline V gene are SGHAT and FQNNGV. The CDR3 has 13 amino acids.

The chain links TRBV7-2 to TRBJ1-2; 10 nucleotides agree with TRBD1. With 4 bases clipped from V and 3 bases from J, the junction kept 8 bases outside the gene matches. Germline V CDR1 and CDR2: SGHTA, FQGNSA. The length of the CDR3 is 16 residues. The CDR3 coding sequence is TGTGCCAGCAGCTCCGGGGGGACAGGGGTCGACTATGGCTACACCTTC. Translation gives CASSSGGTGVDYGYTF. The full variable domain, rest sourced from reference TRBV7-2 and TRBJ1-2, is GAGVSQSPSNKVTEKGKDVELRCDPISGHTALYWYRQSLGQGLEFLIYFQGNSAPDKSGLPSDRFSAERTGGSVSTLTIQRTQQEDSAVYLCASSSGGTGVDYGYTFGSGTRLTVV.

This clonotype was counted between two and nine times. The chain couples TRBV11-2 to TRBJ2-1, with TRBD1 as a possible D gene (5 bases). Near its end, the DNA agrees better with TRBJ2-7, so the J call may be wrong. The germline V gene encodes CDR1 SGHAT and CDR2 FQNNGV. This CDR3 region has 15 residues. The chain's CDR3 is CASSLDGRANYEQYF. In DNA form, the CDR3 reads TGTGCCAGCAGCTTAGATGGCAGGGCGAACTACGAGCAGTACTTC.

CDR3 sequence reads: CASIAGGPGTEKLYF. The CDR3, as DNA: TGTGCCAGCATAGCGGGAGGGCCTGGCACCGAGAAGCTGTATTTT. The genes are TRBV27 and TRBJ2-3; TRBD2 matches 11 bases. Germline assignment: CDR1 MNHEY and CDR2 SMNVEV (reference sequence). The CDR3 contains 15 residues. Unmatched junction bases numbered 17, after V lost 7 bases and J lost 14 bases.

This clonotype came up many times. This rearrangement joins TRBV27 to TRBJ2-2; 11 nucleotides align to TRBD2. From germline, CDR1 is MNHEY and CDR2 SMNVEV (reference sequence). The length of the CDR3 is 22 residues. Losses at the gene ends were 4 bases for V and 5 bases for J; bases not matched to a gene: 24. CDR3 residues: CASSSLIAGGEGDRAGTGELFF. DNA of the CDR3: TGTGCCAGCAGTTCGTTAATAGCGGGAGGGGAAGGCGATCGTGCGGGAACCGGGGAGCTGTTTTTT.

The chain combines TRBV6-5 with TRBJ2-4; 8 bases are a match to TRBD2. Germline values: CDR1 MNHEY, CDR2 SVGAGI. This CDR3 is built from 14 residues. The V and J ends lost 4 bases and 8 bases, in that order; junction bases with no gene match: 7. CDR3 DNA: TGTGCCAGCAGTTTAACTAGCGGTGGGGACATTCAGTACTTC. It is translated as CASSLTSGGDIQYF.

This chain connects TRBV10-3 to TRBJ2-5; TRBD2 aligns across 8 bases. CDR1 and CDR2 from the germline V gene are ENHRY and SYGVKD. This CDR3 spans 15 amino acids. CDR3: CGGGHGDRDQETQYF. CDR3 in DNA: TGTGGCGGGGGGCACGGGGACCGGGACCAAGAGACCCAGTACTTC.

This clonotype was detected once. J is TRBJ2-1 and V is TRBV6-1; possible D gene TRBD2, 5 bases. The CDR3 is made up of 12 amino acids. Deletions cut 5 bases from V and 8 bases from J, with 10 bases between. CDR1 is MNHNS and CDR2 is SASEGT in the germline V gene. CDR3 region: CASSPDSDEQFF. The CDR3 DNA reads as TGTGCCAGCAGTCCGGACTCCGATGAGCAGTTCTTC.

The chain joins TRBV3-1 to TRBJ1-1; TRBD1 is a possible D gene (5 bases). V was pared by 4 bases and J by 8 bases, with 11 bases between. The CDR3 is 12 residues long. The germline CDR1 and CDR2 sequences are LGHDT and YNNKEL (reference sequence). CDR3 amino acids: CASSPGTTEAFF. Here the CDR3 DNA reads TGTGCCAGCAGCCCTGGGACTACAGAAGCTTTCTTT.

A word on this clonotype: Since a much larger clone is just one base distant, this may be a read error. The V and J genes are TRBV4-1 and TRBJ2-7; D might be TRBD1 or TRBD2, each matching 5 bases. The germline V gene has CDR1 MGHRA and CDR2 YSYEKL. CDR3 length: 13 amino acids. This CDR3 reads CAGSQGVAYEQYF. In nucleotides, the CDR3 is TGCGCCGGCAGCCAGGGAGTCGCCTACGAGCAGTACTTC.

This chain uses TRBV6-1 with TRBJ2-2; 8 nucleotides align to TRBD1. The V segment lost 8 bases and the J segment 11 bases; nucleotides outside the gene matches: 13. Looked up from germline, CDR1 is MNHNS and CDR2 is SASEGT. The CDR3 totals 14 residues. Here the CDR3 DNA reads TGTGCCAGCCAGGGGGCGCTGTGCACCGATGAGCTGTTTTTT. It encodes CASQGALCTDELFF.

Of note for this clonotype: Relative to the germline gene, one junction end is altered; a read error may explain this. The V call is TRBV6-1, the J call TRBJ2-5; D tentatively fits TRBD1 or TRBD2 (6 bases each). CDR3 length equals 14 residues. The germline V gene has CDR1 MNHNS and CDR2 SASEGT. As DNA, the CDR3 is TGTGCGGGCAAAGGGGGGAGAGGGGGAGAGACGCAGTACTTT. It encodes CAGKGGRGGETQYF.

About this clonotype: No conserved phenylalanine or tryptophan is present at the end of the CDR3, so a read error is the likely explanation. The DNA is left out, because the CDR3 cannot be placed on it with certainty; the CDR3 is given as TCRdb lists it. The CDR3 reads CARSPGRGETRYS. The gene calls are TRBV6-1 and TRBJ2-5; TRBD1, the table's D call, lacks a check against the DNA. Germline lookup yields CDR1 MNHNS and CDR2 SASEGT. Inclusive of both ends, the CDR3 amounts to 13 amino acids.

For this clonotype: One junction end disagrees with the germline gene, perhaps due to a read error. The chain uses TRBV6-1 and TRBJ2-3, with D possibly being TRBD2 (6 bases). The CDR3 covers 14 residues. Germline values: CDR1 MNHNS, CDR2 SASEGT. CDR3 in amino acids: CAGSGGTETDTQYF. The DNA for the CDR3 is TGTGCGGGCAGTGGGGGGACGGAGACAGATACCCAGTACTTT.

The rearrangement links TRBV6-5 to TRBJ2-1; unclear D gene. The end of the DNA aligns better with TRBJ2-5, so the J call may be wrong. In germline, CDR1 is MNHEY, CDR2 SVGAGI. The CDR3 is 14 residues long. CDR3 coding DNA: TGTGCCAGCAGTTACGGCCTAGGACAAGAGACCCAGTACTTC. Protein product: CASSYGLGQETQYF.

The chain employs TRBV10-3 and TRBJ2-3, with D possibly being TRBD1 (5 bases). The DNA end lines up better with TRBJ2-2; the J call may be wrong. The CDR3 has 14 residues. CDR1 and CDR2 (germline): ENHRY, SYGVKD. CDR3 sequence reads: CAGPQGWNTDALFF. The CDR3 DNA reads TGTGCGGGCCCCCAGGGTTGGAACACAGATGCGCTGTTTTTT.